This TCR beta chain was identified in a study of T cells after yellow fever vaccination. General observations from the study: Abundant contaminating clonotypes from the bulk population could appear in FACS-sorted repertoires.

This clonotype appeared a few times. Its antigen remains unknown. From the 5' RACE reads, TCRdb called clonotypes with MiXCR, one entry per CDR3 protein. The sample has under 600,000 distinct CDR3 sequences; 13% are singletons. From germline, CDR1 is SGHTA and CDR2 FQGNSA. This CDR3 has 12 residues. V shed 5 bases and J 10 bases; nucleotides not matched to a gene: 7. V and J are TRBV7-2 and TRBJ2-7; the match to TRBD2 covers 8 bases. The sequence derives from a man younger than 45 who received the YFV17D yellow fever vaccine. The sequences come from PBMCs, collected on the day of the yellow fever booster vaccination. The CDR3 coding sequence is TGTGCCAGCAGCGCCCCCGGGAGGGCCCAGTACTTC. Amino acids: CASSAPGRAQYF.